These 19 T cell receptor beta chains came from one sample sequenced in a study of beta chain features in type 1 diabetes. Study results and caveats: Type 1 diabetes patients showed a moderate but significant shortening of TCRB CDR3s in all four CD4+ subsets.

No antigens are known for them. The entirety of the isolated RNA underwent reverse transcription, so expressed TCRB transcripts were sequenced. Repertoires were generated with immunoSEQ multiplex PCR, while TCRdb's copy carries only in-frame clones and drops some. The table lists just under 150,000 clones, about 12% of them singletons, with under 1.5% in the top ten. The source material was central memory CD4+ T cells from blood. Receptors were obtained from a man between 18 and 29 years old with type 1 diabetes.

The table lists this clone with a count of one. V gene TRBV7-7 combines with J gene TRBJ2-1, with TRBD2 matching 7 bases. V shed 3 bases and J 7 bases; nucleotides not matched to a gene: 6. Germline CDR1 is SSHAT and CDR2 is FNYEAQ (reference sequence). CDR3 length: 14 residues. The CDR3 DNA reads as TGTGCCAGCAGCTTGTCCGGGGGGAGGAATGAGCAGTTCTTC. Protein: CASSLSGGRNEQFF.

This clone appeared a few times. The genes are TRBV5-1 and TRBJ2-2, with D uncertain. This CDR3 has 15 amino acids. V lost 2 bases and J 1 base, leaving 9 bases between the germline ends. Germline loops: CDR1 SGHRS, CDR2 YFSETQ. DNA of the CDR3: TGCGCCAGCAGCTTACCGGCCGGGAACACCGGGGAGCTGTTTTTT. Translated: CASSLPAGNTGELFF.

This clone has only a few counts. The V call is TRBV11-2, the J call TRBJ2-1; no definite D call. The ends were cut back, 0 bases at V and 1 base at J, with 7 bases in the middle. Per germline, CDR1 SGHAT and CDR2 FQNNGV. The CDR3 extends over 15 amino acids. CDR3: CASSLEDFSYNEQFF. As DNA, the CDR3 is TGTGCCAGCAGCTTAGAGGATTTTTCCTACAATGAGCAGTTCTTC.

The sample holds many counts of this clone. The chain employs TRBV9 and TRBJ2-3; unclear D gene. The CDR3 spans 15 residues. Germline assignment: CDR1 SGDLS and CDR2 YYNGEE. Deletions cut 4 bases from V and 0 bases from J, with 12 bases between. The CDR3 region is CASSTSVTSTDTQYF. CDR3 in DNA: TGTGCCAGCAGCACCTCTGTGACTAGCACAGATACGCAGTATTTT.

This rearrangement joins TRBV27 to TRBJ1-1; D call uncertain. Trimming shortened V by 1 base and J by 0 bases, and 6 bases separated the two germline ends. This CDR3 contains 14 residues. CDR1 and CDR2 (germline): MNHEY, SMNVEV (reference sequence). The CDR3 nucleotides read TGTGCCAGCAGTTTATATGGTTTGAACACTGAAGCTTTCTTT. Amino acid sequence: CASSLYGLNTEAFF.

The V gene is TRBV29-1, the J gene TRBJ2-7, with D perhaps matching TRBD1 or TRBD2 (5 bases each). The CDR3 covers 13 residues. Germline CDR1 and CDR2: SQVTM and ANQGSEA. V lost 4 bases, J lost 5 bases, and 15 bases lay in between. The CDR3 DNA reads TGCAGCGTTGGGACCGGGACCTTCGACGAGCAGTACTTC. Residues: CSVGTGTFDEQYF.

This chain links TRBV29-1 with TRBJ2-3; perhaps TRBD2 as D (5 bases). Trimming pared 7 bases from V and 4 bases from J, leaving 12 bases between. CDR1 is SQVTM, CDR2 ANQGSEA, per germline. The CDR3 sequence is 12 residues long. The CDR3 region has the DNA TGCAGCGCCCCGGGGATCGCAGATACGCAGTATTTT. Translated, it gives CSAPGIADTQYF.

V usage is TRBV25-1 and J usage is TRBJ2-4; D remains ambiguous. CDR1 is MGHDK and CDR2 is SYGVNS in the germline V gene. CDR3 length: 14 amino acids. Trimming removed 2 bases from V and 3 bases from J, with 8 bases in between. CDR3 region: CASSEPTVKNIQYF. The CDR3 DNA reads as TGTGCCAGCAGTGAACCTACCGTCAAAAACATTCAGTACTTC.

The chain carries TRBV7-6 and TRBJ2-1; TRBD2 might be the D (6 bases). In germline, CDR1 is SGHVS, CDR2 FNYEAQ. CDR3 length equals 13 residues. V was pared by 4 bases and J by 6 bases, with 10 bases between. CDR3 nucleotides: TGTGCCAGCAGCTCGGGGGAAGGCAATGAGCAGTTCTTC. Translation: CASSSGEGNEQFF.

This clone was observed a few times. This rearrangement joins TRBV18 to TRBJ1-1; TRBD1 matches 12 bases. V trimming: 3 bases; J trimming: 0 bases; junction bases outside the gene matches: 8. Germline lookup yields CDR1 KGHSH and CDR2 LQKENI. CDR3 length: 18 residues. CDR3 loop: CASSPPGTGGWLNTEAFF. The CDR3 nucleotides read TGTGCCAGCTCACCCCCCGGGACAGGGGGCTGGTTGAACACTGAAGCTTTCTTT.

This sequence joins TRBV27 and TRBJ2-3; D uncertain. Germline-derived CDR1 and CDR2 are MNHEY and SMNVEV (reference sequence). The CDR3 totals 10 residues. The ends were cut back, 11 bases at V and 7 bases at J, with 10 bases in the middle. The CDR3 nucleotides read TGTGCCGCCGGGCCCCATACGCAGTATTTT. This sequence encodes CAAGPHTQYF.

This clone was detected only a few times. The rearrangement joins TRBV11-3 to TRBJ2-6; perhaps D is TRBD1 or TRBD2 (5 bases each). This CDR3 contains 16 residues. Trimming shortened V by 1 base and J by 1 base, and 8 bases separated the two germline ends. Germline CDR1 SGHNT, CDR2 YENEEA. CDR3 in amino acids: CASSLGGYSGANVLTF. Written as DNA, the CDR3 is TGTGCCAGCAGCTTAGGGGGGTATTCTGGGGCCAACGTCCTGACTTTC.

The chain carries TRBV30 and TRBJ2-6; 9 bases are a match to TRBD1. Per the germline V gene, CDR1 is GTSNPN and CDR2 is SVGIG (reference sequence). V trimming: 7 bases; J trimming: 2 bases; junction bases outside the gene matches: 3. The CDR3 sequence is 14 residues long. The CDR3 DNA reads as TGTGCCTACACAGGGGGCGCTGGGGCCAACGTCCTGACTTTC. Protein: CAYTGGAGANVLTF.

This clone was detected only a few times. The J gene is TRBJ1-4, the V gene TRBV15; TRBD1 aligns across 8 bases. The CDR3 covers 15 residues. Germline V lookup: CDR1 LNHNV, CDR2 YYDKDF (reference sequence). The ends lost 5 bases at V and 8 bases at J; junction bases unmatched: 10. CDR3 DNA: TGTGCCACCAGCCGTCAGGGGGCTCTATACGAAAAACTGTTTTTT. This translates into CATSRQGALYEKLFF. The full variable domain, in which reference TRBV15 and TRBJ1-4 provide the parts outside the CDR3, is DAMVIQNPRYQVTQFGKPVTLSCSQTLNHNVMYWYQQKSSQAPKLLFHYYDKDFNNEADTPDNFQSRRPNTSFCFLDIRSPGLGDTAMYLCATSRQGALYEKLFFGSGTQLSVL.

V usage is TRBV28 and J usage is TRBJ2-1, with 11 bases fitting TRBD2. Germline V gene data show CDR1 as MDHEN and CDR2 as SYDVKM. V lost 6 bases, J lost 6 bases, and 7 bases stayed unmatched. The CDR3 has 15 amino acids. The CDR3 DNA is TGTGCCAGCAGCGCACTAGCGGGGGTTCGCAATGAGCAGTTCTTC. Translated, it gives CASSALAGVRNEQFF. The full variable domain, its missing parts supplied by reference TRBV28 and TRBJ2-1, is DVKVTQSSRYLVKRTGEKVFLECVQDMDHENMFWYRQDPGLGLRLIYFSYDVKMKEKGDIPEGYSVSREKKERFSLILESASTNQTSMYLCASSALAGVRNEQFFGPGTRLTVL.

The sample holds a few counts of this clone. The J gene is TRBJ1-5, the V gene TRBV6-1; D is unresolved. Germline CDR1 MNHNS, CDR2 SASEGT. The CDR3 is made up of 14 amino acids. V was clipped by 3 bases and J by 2 bases, with 8 bases between them. As DNA, the CDR3 is TGTGCCAGCAGTGATGGGTTGGGCAATCAGCCCCAGCATTTT. Translation gives CASSDGLGNQPQHF.

The sample holds a few counts of this clone. The rearrangement uses TRBV10-3 and TRBJ1-6; 8 nucleotides align to TRBD1. The germline CDR1 and CDR2 sequences are ENHRY and SYGVKD. Trimming at V came to 7 bases and at J to 7 bases, leaving 3 bases not matched to a gene. The CDR3 spans 13 residues. DNA for the CDR3: TGTGCCATCACGGACAGGGCAAATTCACCCCTCCACTTT. Its protein is CAITDRANSPLHF.

This clone was seen a few times. The chain is built from TRBV7-8 and TRBJ2-1, with 12 nucleotides matching TRBD2. Trimming at V came to 3 bases and at J to 2 bases, leaving 2 bases not matched to a gene. The CDR3 runs 16 residues. Germline assignment: CDR1 SGHVS and CDR2 FQNEAQ. In DNA, the CDR3 is TGTGCCAGCAGCTTGTGGACTAGCGGGGCCTACAATGAGCAGTTCTTC. As protein: CASSLWTSGAYNEQFF.

DNA for the CDR3: TGTGCCAGCAGCTTGGCCGGGACAGGGGAGCTGTTTTTT. Translating gives CASSLAGTGELFF. V usage is TRBV11-2 and J usage is TRBJ2-2; D might be TRBD1 (6 bases). The germline V gene encodes CDR1 SGHAT and CDR2 FQNNGV. The CDR3 is made up of 13 amino acids. Between the trimmed V and J ends, which lost 3 bases and 8 bases, there was a span of 10 bases.